This record covers a single T cell receptor (beta chain). Its binding antigen is unknown. No base qualities exist here, and no much larger clone lies one base off it. The identical CDR3 is also encoded by other nucleotide sequences in the sample. This sample was taken from a study of control samples from healthy donors and cancer patients (dated by TCRdb to about 2020). The library was generated by the immunoSEQ multiplex PCR assay. The clones in this table, taken by TCRdb from immuneACCESS, are in-frame only. Not every clone is retained; where verified, under half of the shortfall comes from an unresolved V gene, and the cause of the rest is unknown. This sample holds around 130,000 clones; just under 90% were observed only once. Clones ranked in the top ten supply 6% to 9.5% of the sample. The CDR3 runs 16 residues from the cysteine to the phenylalanine. CDR3 DNA only is kept here, 48 bases in frame from base 1. V is trimmed back by 3 bases and J by 4 bases, and the junction contains 9 bases that no gene match accounts for. CDR1 and CDR2, per the germline V gene (reference sequence), are SGHNT and YYREEE.

Sample: PBMCs. The TCR was taken from a man aged 45 to 65 with head and neck cancer. The chain uses TRBV5-4 and TRBJ1-1, and 10 junction bases match TRBD1. The CDR3 protein is CASSYPGDRGGTEAFF. Here is the DNA: TGTGCCAGCAGCTACCCCGGGGACAGGGGTGGCACTGAAGCTTTCTTT. Extended through the reference TRBV5-4 and TRBJ1-1 proteins, this CDR3 yields the full variable domain: ETGVTQSPTHLIKTRGQQVTLRCSSQSGHNTVSWYQQALGQGPQFIFQYYREEENGRGNFPPRFSGLQFPNYSSELNVNALELDDSALYLCASSYPGDRGGTEAFFGQGTRLTVV.